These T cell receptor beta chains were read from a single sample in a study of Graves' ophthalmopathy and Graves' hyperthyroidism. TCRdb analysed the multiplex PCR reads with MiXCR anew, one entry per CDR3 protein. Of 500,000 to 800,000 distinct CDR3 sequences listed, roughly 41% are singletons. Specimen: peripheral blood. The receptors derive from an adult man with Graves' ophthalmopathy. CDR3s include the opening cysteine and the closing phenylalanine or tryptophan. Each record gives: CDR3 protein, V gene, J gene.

cdr3_aa: CASKTGQGLETQYF; v_call: TRBV6-1; j_call: TRBJ2-5
cdr3_aa: CASSSYKTGTSGRSSYEQYF; v_call: TRBV7-2; j_call: TRBJ2-7
cdr3_aa: CASSTQGIDSPLHF; v_call: TRBV19; j_call: TRBJ1-6
cdr3_aa: CASSPSIRNTEAFF; v_call: TRBV18; j_call: TRBJ1-1
cdr3_aa: CSALPGQGANTEAFF; v_call: TRBV20-1; j_call: TRBJ1-1
cdr3_aa: CASSQDTSRTGELFF; v_call: TRBV4-3; j_call: TRBJ2-2
cdr3_aa: CSPRQASFTEAFF; v_call: TRBV20-1; j_call: TRBJ1-1
cdr3_aa: CSVETGSPGSPLHF; v_call: TRBV29-1; j_call: TRBJ1-6
cdr3_aa: CASSVRESGGEQYF; v_call: TRBV12-3/TRBV12-4; j_call: TRBJ2-7
cdr3_aa: CASSQPGRGIYEQYF; v_call: TRBV5-8; j_call: TRBJ2-7
cdr3_aa: CASSYSRPGGQPQHF; v_call: TRBV10-3; j_call: TRBJ1-5
cdr3_aa: CASSLAGLASDYEQYF; v_call: TRBV13; j_call: TRBJ2-7
cdr3_aa: CSARADGTSLCTF; v_call: TRBV20-1; j_call: TRBJ1-2
cdr3_aa: CASSPGWPGRNEQYF; v_call: TRBV7-2; j_call: TRBJ2-7
cdr3_aa: CSVYVVGVKNIQYF; v_call: TRBV29-1; j_call: TRBJ2-4
cdr3_aa: CASSRGTSSEQYF; v_call: TRBV7-3; j_call: TRBJ2-7
cdr3_aa: CASSQDMGIGGYTF; v_call: TRBV4-3; j_call: TRBJ1-2
cdr3_aa: CSARRVSSYNSPLHF; v_call: TRBV20-1; j_call: TRBJ1-6
cdr3_aa: CASSWDSVFGEAFF; v_call: TRBV5-5; j_call: TRBJ1-1
cdr3_aa: CASSRTGATYGYTF; v_call: TRBV12-3/TRBV12-4; j_call: TRBJ1-2
cdr3_aa: CAFLAGGSEQYF; v_call: TRBV5-8; j_call: TRBJ2-7
cdr3_aa: CASSFRDRGTGELFF; v_call: TRBV9; j_call: TRBJ2-2